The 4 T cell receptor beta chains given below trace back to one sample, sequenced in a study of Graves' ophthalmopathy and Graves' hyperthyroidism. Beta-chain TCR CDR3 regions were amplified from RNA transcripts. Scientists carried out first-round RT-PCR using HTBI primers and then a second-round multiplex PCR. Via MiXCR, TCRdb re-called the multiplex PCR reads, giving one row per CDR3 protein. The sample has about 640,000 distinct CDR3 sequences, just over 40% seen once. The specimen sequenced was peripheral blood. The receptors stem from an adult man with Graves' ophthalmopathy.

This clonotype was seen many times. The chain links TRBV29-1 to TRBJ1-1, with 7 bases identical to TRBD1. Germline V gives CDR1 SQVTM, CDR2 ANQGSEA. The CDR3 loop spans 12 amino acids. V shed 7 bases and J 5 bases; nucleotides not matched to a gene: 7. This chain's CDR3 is CSDNRGGTEAFF. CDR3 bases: TGCAGCGACAACAGGGGAGGGACTGAAGCTTTCTTT.

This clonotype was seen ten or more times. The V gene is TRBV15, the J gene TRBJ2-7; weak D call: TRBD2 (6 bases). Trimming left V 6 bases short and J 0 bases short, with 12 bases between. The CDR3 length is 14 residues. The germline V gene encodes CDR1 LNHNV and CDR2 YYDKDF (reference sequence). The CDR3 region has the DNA TGTGCCACCAGGGCGGGGCGGGGCTCCTACGAGCAGTACTTC. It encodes CATRAGRGSYEQYF.

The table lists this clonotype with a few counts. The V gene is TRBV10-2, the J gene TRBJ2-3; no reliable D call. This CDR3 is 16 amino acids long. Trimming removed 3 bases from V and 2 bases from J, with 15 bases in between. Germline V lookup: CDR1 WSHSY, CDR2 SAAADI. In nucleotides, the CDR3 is TGCGCCAGCAGTGATCCAGATTACGGATTCACAGATACGCAGTATTTT. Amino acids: CASSDPDYGFTDTQYF.

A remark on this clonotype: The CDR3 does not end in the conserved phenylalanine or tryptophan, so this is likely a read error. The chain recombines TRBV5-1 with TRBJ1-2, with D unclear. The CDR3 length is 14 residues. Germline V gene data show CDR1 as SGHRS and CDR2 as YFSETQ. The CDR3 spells CANSLVGISYGYTL. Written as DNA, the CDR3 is TGCGCCAACAGCTTGGTGGGCATCAGCTATGGCTACACCTTA.